These 7 T cell receptor beta chains came from one sample sequenced in a study of patients and donors after allogeneic stem cell transplantation. A single record per CDR3 protein comes from TCRdb applying MiXCR to the RT-PCR reads. The sample carries about 74,000 distinct CDR3 sequences, more than 20% recorded once. The sequencing input was blood, either unsorted or a sorted T cell fraction (not recorded which). The receptors stem from a human donor who was either an allogeneic HSCT recipient or a stem cell or donor lymphocyte infusion donor (not recorded which). It is not recorded whose cells these are; they may come from a transplant donor.

In its sample, this clonotype was seen a few times. CDR3 nucleotide sequence: TGTGCCAGCAGCTTGGCGCCTAGCGGCTCCTACGAGCAGTACTTC. This codes for CASSLAPSGSYEQYF. The chain links TRBV5-6 to TRBJ2-7, with 7 positions matching TRBD2. Germline lookup yields CDR1 SGHDT and CDR2 YYEEEE. Trimming took 0 bases from V and 0 from J; bases not matched to a gene: 3. The CDR3 length is 15 residues.

As DNA, the CDR3 is TGCAGTGCTAGAGGACAGGGGGCGGGTGAAAAACTGTTTTTT. Translation: CSARGQGAGEKLFF. The V call is TRBV20-1, the J call TRBJ1-4, with 10 bases aligning to TRBD1. There are 14 residues in the CDR3. V lost 1 base to trimming and J lost 7 bases; unmatched junction nucleotides: 3. Per the germline V gene, CDR1 is DFQATT and CDR2 is SNEGSKA (reference sequence).

This clonotype has just a few counts. This chain joins TRBV20-1 and TRBJ1-3; tentative D call: TRBD1 (6 bases). The CDR3 is 14 residues long. Per the germline V gene, CDR1 is DFQATT and CDR2 is SNEGSKA (reference sequence). Trimming stripped 5 bases from V and 2 bases from J, with 13 bases between. The CDR3 protein is CSAAGVDPGNTIYF. CDR3 sequence (DNA): TGCAGTGCTGCAGGGGTCGACCCTGGAAACACCATATATTTT.

The V call is TRBV5-1, the J call TRBJ2-1; 11 bases line up with TRBD2. The CDR3 spans 16 residues. V lost 0 bases and J lost 6; bases outside the gene matches: 5. Germline CDR1 SGHRS, CDR2 YFSETQ. This CDR3 is CASSLEVAGGPNEQFF. The CDR3 DNA is TGCGCCAGCAGCTTGGAAGTAGCGGGAGGGCCCAATGAGCAGTTCTTC.

This chain joins TRBV5-1 and TRBJ1-2; 8 nucleotides agree with TRBD1. J gave up 10 bases and V 4 bases, and 9 bases lay outside the gene matches. From germline, CDR1 is SGHRS and CDR2 YFSETQ. This CDR3 spans 13 amino acids. The CDR3 is CASSPDRDRDYTF. For the CDR3, the DNA is TGCGCCAGCAGCCCGGACAGGGACCGGGACTACACCTTC.

V usage is TRBV29-1 and J usage is TRBJ1-2; D possibly corresponds to TRBD1 (5 bases). Trimming removed 3 bases from V and 4 bases from J, with 15 bases in between. The CDR3 is made up of 14 amino acids. The germline CDR1 and CDR2 sequences are SQVTM and ANQGSEA. The CDR3: CSVDRGGFGYGYTF. Written as DNA, the CDR3 is TGCAGCGTTGACCGGGGGGGATTTGGCTATGGCTACACCTTC.

This clonotype was observed a handful of times. The genes are TRBV12-3 or TRBV12-4 and TRBJ1-2; 9 bases are a match to TRBD1. J was trimmed by 4 bases and V by 6 bases; bases with no gene match: 18. This CDR3 comprises 18 residues. The CDR3 DNA reads TGTGCCAGCAGCCCACGCCGGGCCTACAGGGGGCCGAGCTATGGCTACACCTTC. Its translation is CASSPRRAYRGPSYGYTF.